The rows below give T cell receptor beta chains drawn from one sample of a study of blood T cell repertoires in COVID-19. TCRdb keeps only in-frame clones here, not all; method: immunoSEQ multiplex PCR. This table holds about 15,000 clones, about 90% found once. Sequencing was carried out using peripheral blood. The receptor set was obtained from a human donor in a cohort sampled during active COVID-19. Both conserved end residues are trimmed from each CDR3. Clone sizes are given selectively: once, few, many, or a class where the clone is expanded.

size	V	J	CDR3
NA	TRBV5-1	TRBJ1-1	ASSLGRGETEAF
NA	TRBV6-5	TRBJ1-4	ASSQGATNEKLF
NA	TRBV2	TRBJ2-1	ASSEARSGGSGYNEQF
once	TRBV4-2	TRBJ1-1	ASSQKRATEAF
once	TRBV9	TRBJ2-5	ASSVGGGQGETQY
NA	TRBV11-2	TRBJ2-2	ASSLGPQGFTGELF
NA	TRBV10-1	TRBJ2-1	ASSEGRVVQF
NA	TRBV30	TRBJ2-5	AWSVSLGQQETQY
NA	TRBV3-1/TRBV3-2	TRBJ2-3	ASSQTRDTQY
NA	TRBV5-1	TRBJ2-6	ASTEQVSGANVLT
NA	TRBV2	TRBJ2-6	ASRVQEFQSGANVLT
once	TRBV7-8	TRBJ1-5	ASSSGSQPQH
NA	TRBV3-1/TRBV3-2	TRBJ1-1	ASSPLGDTEAF
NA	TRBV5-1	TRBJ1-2	ASSLGTGASYGYT
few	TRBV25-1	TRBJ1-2	ASSDYETGLDRFYGYT
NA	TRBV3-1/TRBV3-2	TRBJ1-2	ASSHTGVGYGYT